This TCR beta chain was profiled in a study of blood T cells in healthy people across ages. General study findings and limits: In long-lived donors, naive CD4+ cell counts and diversity exceeded those of aged donors. Unsorted PBMCs prevented conclusive naive versus antigen-experienced comparison.

As to this clonotype: The antigen is unknown.

Per the germline V gene, CDR1 is LGHDT and CDR2 is YNNKEL (reference sequence). Trimming took 0 bases from V and 1 from J, leaving 12 bases between them. The CDR3 spans 16 residues. The second PCR ran about 6 to 12 cycles with a sample-barcoded 5' primer and J-beta primers. TCRdb processed the 5' RACE reads anew with MiXCR; each CDR3 protein has one entry. The data show about 580,000 distinct CDR3 sequences, roughly 48% seen once. V and J are TRBV3-1 and TRBJ1-1; tentative D call: TRBD1 (5 bases). The sequenced material came from blood. The receptor was derived from a man at least 80 years old in good health. The CDR3 loop is CASSQEPGGENTEAFF. As DNA, the CDR3 is TGTGCCAGCAGCCAAGAACCGGGGGGTGAGAACACTGAAGCTTTCTTT.